This is a list of T cell receptor beta chains from one sample in a study of OX40 agonist ivuxolimab in advanced cancers. Profiled with immunoSEQ multiplex PCR; TCRdb holds only in-frame clones, not every one. This table holds approximately 77,000 clones, less than 95% found once. The source was CD4+ or CD8+ T cells sorted from blood, collected in a trial of the OX40 agonist ivuxolimab. These receptor sequences come from an adult with an advanced solid tumor such as melanoma, head and neck, liver or kidney cancer. Both conserved end residues are part of each CDR3. A D gene is named only where the DNA matches it firmly. Not all rows give a size; the values are once, few, many and, for expanded clones, a class.

D	V	J	size	DNA	CDR3
NA	TRBV11-2	TRBJ1-5	NA	TGTGCCAGCAGCTTTTCCACGGACAATCAGCCCCAGCATTTT	CASSFSTDNQPQHF
NA	TRBV19	TRBJ1-5	NA	TGTGCCATCAATGGGGGGAACAATCAGCCCCAGCATTTT	CAINGGNNQPQHF
TRBD1	TRBV29-1	TRBJ1-1	NA	TGCAGCGTTGGCAAAACAGGGGCGGGAACTGAAGCTTTCTTT	CSVGKTGAGTEAFF
NA	TRBV6-5	TRBJ1-2	NA	TGTGCCAGCAGTTACTCGGGACAAGGGTTGGATGGCTACACCTTC	CASSYSGQGLDGYTF
NA	TRBV9	TRBJ2-5	NA	TGTGCCAGCAGCCCTGCGGGGTACCAAGAGACCCAGTACTTC	CASSPAGYQETQYF
TRBD1	TRBV6-1	TRBJ1-6	NA	TGTGCCAGCAGTGACCCCGCCGGGACAGGGATTGGTTCACCCCTCCACTTT	CASSDPAGTGIGSPLHF
NA	TRBV7-7	TRBJ2-7	NA	TGTGCTAGCAGCTTATGGCAGAGCTACGAGCAGTACTTC	CASSLWQSYEQYF
NA	TRBV9	TRBJ1-2	NA	TGTGCCAGCAGGTGGGAGGGGTCCTATGGCTACACCTTC	CASRWEGSYGYTF
TRBD1	TRBV29-1	TRBJ2-7	once	TGCAGCGGCATCCCCCCGGGGACAGGGGAGCAGTACTTC	CSGIPPGTGEQYF
TRBD1	TRBV6-5	TRBJ2-1	NA	TGTGCCAGCAGAAGACAGGGACGCTACAATGAGCAGTTCTTC	CASRRQGRYNEQFF
NA	TRBV19	TRBJ2-7	NA	TGTGCCACTTCAGTCTTAGGAGACGAGCAGTACTTC	CATSVLGDEQYF
NA	TRBV7-9	TRBJ2-1	NA	TGTGCCAGCAGCCAGTGGCTAGCGAGCTACAATGAGCAGTTCTTC	CASSQWLASYNEQFF
NA	TRBV4-2	TRBJ2-3	NA	TGTGCCAGCAGCCAACGGGCCAGGGGCCGCACAGATACGCAGTATTTT	CASSQRARGRTDTQYF
NA	TRBV10-1	TRBJ2-1	NA	TGCGCCAGCAGTGACAGACTAATCGGGAATGAGCAGTTCTTC	CASSDRLIGNEQFF
NA	TRBV10-1	TRBJ2-3	NA	TGCGCCAGCAGTGAAGTTACGGCTAGTCTCACAGATACGCAGTATTTT	CASSEVTASLTDTQYF
NA	TRBV28	TRBJ1-5	NA	TGTGCCAGCAGTCCTGGGTTAACAAATCAGCCCCAGCATTTT	CASSPGLTNQPQHF
TRBD1	TRBV10-3	TRBJ2-5	NA	TGTGCCATCAGTGACGGAACAGGGGAGTGGGAGACCCAGTACTTC	CAISDGTGEWETQYF
NA	TRBV5-4	TRBJ2-3	NA	TGTGCCAGCAGCCCCGCCAACTTGCGGTCGGGAGATACGCAGTATTTT	CASSPANLRSGDTQYF
NA	TRBV18	TRBJ1-6	NA	TGTGCCAGCTCACCCCCTAATTCACCCCTCCACTTT	CASSPPNSPLHF
TRBD2	TRBV30	TRBJ2-7	NA	TGTGCCTGGAGTGACAAAGGGCTAGCGGCCTACGAGCAGTACTTC	CAWSDKGLAAYEQYF
NA	TRBV19	TRBJ1-2	NA	TGTGCCAGTAGTATAGATCGGGACTTCACCGGCCGCTGGGGCTACACCTTC	CASSIDRDFTGRWGYTF
NA	TRBV5-1	TRBJ2-5	NA	TGCGCCAGCAGCTTTTTGGGGGGCCAAGAGACCCAGTACTTC	CASSFLGGQETQYF
NA	TRBV4-1	TRBJ2-2	once	TGCGCCAGCAGCCAATCCCCGGGACAGAACACCGGGGAGCTGTTTTTT	CASSQSPGQNTGELFF
NA	TRBV11-3	TRBJ1-3	NA	TGTGCCAGCAGCTCCCGACAGTCGGGAGCTGGAAACACCATATATTTT	CASSSRQSGAGNTIYF
NA	TRBV4-3	TRBJ2-7	NA	TGCGCCAGCAGCCAAGATCCAGCCTCCTACGAGCAGTACTTC	CASSQDPASYEQYF
NA	TRBV10-2	TRBJ2-7	NA	TGCGCCAGCAGTGATAACAGCCAAAGGCCGGGAGAGTTGTACGAGCAGTACTTC	CASSDNSQRPGELYEQYF
NA	TRBV2	TRBJ1-1	NA	TGTGCCAGCAGCCTGGACAGCCCTGAAGCTTTCTTT	CASSLDSPEAFF
TRBD1	TRBV6-6	TRBJ1-5	NA	TGTGCCAGCATACCGGGACAGGGGTATCAGCCCCAGCATTTT	CASIPGQGYQPQHF
TRBD1	TRBV18	TRBJ2-3	NA	TGTGCCAGCTCACCGGGGACAGGGGGTAACACAGATACGCAGTATTTT	CASSPGTGGNTDTQYF
NA	TRBV11-2	TRBJ2-2	NA	TGTGCCAGCAGCTTAGGGCCCGAACAAGCGAGGGAGCTGTTTTTT	CASSLGPEQARELFF
NA	TRBV10-2	TRBJ2-2	NA	TGCGCCAGCACGGGCAGGCCGAACACCGGGGAGCTGTTTTTT	CASTGRPNTGELFF
NA	TRBV28	TRBJ2-5	NA	TGTGCCAGCACCCCGTGGAGAAACCAAGAGACCCAGTACTTC	CASTPWRNQETQYF
TRBD1	TRBV6-1	TRBJ1-2	NA	TGTGCCAGCAGTGGGACAGGGCAAGGCTATGGCTACACCTTC	CASSGTGQGYGYTF
TRBD2	TRBV7-2	TRBJ2-3	NA	TGTGCCAGCAGCTTTAGCGGGGCCTCCACAGATACGCAGTATTTT	CASSFSGASTDTQYF
NA	TRBV6-5	TRBJ2-5	NA	TGTGCCAGCAGTACCCCTCAGGAGACCCAGTACTTC	CASSTPQETQYF
NA	TRBV7-9	TRBJ2-3	once	TGTGCCAGCAGCCCAGGGACGGGCGCAGATACGCAGTATTTT	CASSPGTGADTQYF
NA	TRBV7-9	TRBJ2-7	NA	TGTGCCAGCAGCTTGGGTAGGAGGTTCTCCTACGAGCAGTACTTC	CASSLGRRFSYEQYF